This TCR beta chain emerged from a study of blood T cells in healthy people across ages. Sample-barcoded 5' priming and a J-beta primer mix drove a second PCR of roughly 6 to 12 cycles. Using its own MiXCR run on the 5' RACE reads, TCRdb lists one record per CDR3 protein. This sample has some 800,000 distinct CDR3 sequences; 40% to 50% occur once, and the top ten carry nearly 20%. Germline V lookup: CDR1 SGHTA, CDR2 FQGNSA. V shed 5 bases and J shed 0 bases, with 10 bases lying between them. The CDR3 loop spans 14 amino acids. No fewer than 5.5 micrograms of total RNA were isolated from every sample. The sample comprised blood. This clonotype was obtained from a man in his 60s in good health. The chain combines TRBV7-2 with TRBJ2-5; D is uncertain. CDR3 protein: CASSVYLDQETQYF. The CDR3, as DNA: TGTGCCAGCAGCGTATATCTGGACCAAGAGACCCAGTACTTC.